This T cell receptor beta chain was sequenced for a study of blood T cell repertoires in COVID-19. The repertoire was sequenced with immunoSEQ multiplex PCR; TCRdb's copy has only in-frame clones and lacks some. The repertoire has over 70,000 clones, around 88% of them found once; the top ten carry around 17%. The CDR3 is 16 amino acids. The sequenced sample was peripheral blood. The receptor was derived from a human donor in a cohort sampled during active COVID-19. J is TRBJ1-1 and V is TRBV21-1. TRBV21-1 is assigned pseudogene status. CDR3 loop: CASSAQRRGRGTEAFF. DNA for the CDR3: TGTGCCAGCAGCGCTCAAAGGCGAGGTCGCGGCACTGAAGCTTTCTTT.